This TCR beta chain appears in the sequencing data of a study of shared clonotypes between healthy human individuals. Study results and caveats: Generally, estimated richness proved larger in naive subsets than it did in memory subsets. Relative to clonotypes present in all four donors, those not shared had lower generation probabilities.

Splitting of each subset's genomic DNA was done evenly across several immunoSEQ plates. Using approximately 200 ng DNA, about 30,000 T cell genomes, the sorted-subset replicate PCRs were run. Using immunoSEQ multiplex PCR, the repertoire was profiled, and TCRdb retains in-frame clones only, with some absent. Of 2 million to 2.5 million clones in the sample, more than 90% were seen once. To note about this clone: Its antigen is not identified.

The V end lost 7 bases, the J end lost 2 bases, and 14 bases lay between the germline ends. The CDR3 is 14 amino acids. Germline assignment: CDR1 MNHNS and CDR2 SASEGT. The sample consisted of naive CD4+ T cells sorted from blood. Subset given: CD45RA+ positively selected. This receptor was obtained from a young man in good health. J is TRBJ1-1 and V is TRBV6-1, with unresolved D. The CDR3 DNA follows: TGTGCCAGCATTACCCTATCGCTAAACACTGAAGCTTTCTTT. Translated, it gives CASITLSLNTEAFF.